This T cell receptor beta chain was found in a study of tumor-infiltrating lymphocytes in oesophageal squamous cell carcinoma. TCRdb used MiXCR to reprocess the PCR reads, holding one entry per CDR3 protein. This sample has fewer than 16,000 distinct CDR3 sequences, with over 45% found just once. With V trimmed by 0 bases and J by 4 bases, 4 bases remained unmatched. The CDR3 runs to 16 residues. CDR1 and CDR2 (germline): SGDLS, YYNGEE. This clonotype showed up many times. V and J are TRBV9 and TRBJ2-2, with 9 bases aligning to TRBD2. The clonotype was recovered from a male donor with esophageal squamous cell carcinoma. Sequencing was carried out using esophageal tumor tissue. As DNA, the CDR3 is TGTGCCAGCAGCGTAGTTGGTAGCGGGGGCACCGGGGAGCTGTTTTTT. Protein sequence: CASSVVGSGGTGELFF.